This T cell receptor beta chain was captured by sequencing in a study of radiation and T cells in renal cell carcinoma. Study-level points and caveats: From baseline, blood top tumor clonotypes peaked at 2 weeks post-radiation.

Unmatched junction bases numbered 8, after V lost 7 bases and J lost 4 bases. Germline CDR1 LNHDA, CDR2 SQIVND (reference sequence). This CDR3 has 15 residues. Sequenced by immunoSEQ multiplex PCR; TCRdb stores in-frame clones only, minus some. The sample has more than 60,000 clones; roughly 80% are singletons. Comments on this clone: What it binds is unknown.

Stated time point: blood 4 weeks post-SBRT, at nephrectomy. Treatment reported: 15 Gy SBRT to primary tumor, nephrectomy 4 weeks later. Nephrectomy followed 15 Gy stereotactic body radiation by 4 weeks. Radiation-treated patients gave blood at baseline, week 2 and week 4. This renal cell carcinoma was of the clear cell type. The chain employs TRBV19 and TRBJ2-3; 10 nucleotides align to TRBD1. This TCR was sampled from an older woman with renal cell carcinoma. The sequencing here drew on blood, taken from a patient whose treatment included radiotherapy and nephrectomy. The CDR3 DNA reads TGTGCCAGTACTCTGACAGGGGGCGCGGCAGATACGCAGTATTTT. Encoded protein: CASTLTGGAADTQYF.